This T cell receptor (beta chain) came from a study of liver allograft versus peripheral blood T cells. Looking at the study overall: A comparison was made between T cell receptor repertoires in transplanted livers and those in recipients' peripheral blood.

This clonotype is termed medium-sized. Its antigen is still unknown. Findings of the study overall: Reported data describe T cell receptor repertoires within liver allografts as differing from those in peripheral blood.

V lost 5 bases and J lost 5, with 6 bases in between. Germline V gives CDR1 MNHEY, CDR2 SVGAGI. CDR3 length equals 11 residues. TCRdb called the reads again in MiXCR, with one record for every CDR3 protein. The data hold under 2,500 distinct CDR3 sequences, with around 19% observed a single time. The genes are TRBV6-5 and TRBJ1-1; D is undetermined. This clonotype was obtained from a human patient who had a liver transplant. Some T cells may originate from the graft donor. The CDR3 coding sequence is TGTGCCAGCAGTACGGGGACTGAAGCTTTCTTT. Protein sequence: CASSTGTEAFF.